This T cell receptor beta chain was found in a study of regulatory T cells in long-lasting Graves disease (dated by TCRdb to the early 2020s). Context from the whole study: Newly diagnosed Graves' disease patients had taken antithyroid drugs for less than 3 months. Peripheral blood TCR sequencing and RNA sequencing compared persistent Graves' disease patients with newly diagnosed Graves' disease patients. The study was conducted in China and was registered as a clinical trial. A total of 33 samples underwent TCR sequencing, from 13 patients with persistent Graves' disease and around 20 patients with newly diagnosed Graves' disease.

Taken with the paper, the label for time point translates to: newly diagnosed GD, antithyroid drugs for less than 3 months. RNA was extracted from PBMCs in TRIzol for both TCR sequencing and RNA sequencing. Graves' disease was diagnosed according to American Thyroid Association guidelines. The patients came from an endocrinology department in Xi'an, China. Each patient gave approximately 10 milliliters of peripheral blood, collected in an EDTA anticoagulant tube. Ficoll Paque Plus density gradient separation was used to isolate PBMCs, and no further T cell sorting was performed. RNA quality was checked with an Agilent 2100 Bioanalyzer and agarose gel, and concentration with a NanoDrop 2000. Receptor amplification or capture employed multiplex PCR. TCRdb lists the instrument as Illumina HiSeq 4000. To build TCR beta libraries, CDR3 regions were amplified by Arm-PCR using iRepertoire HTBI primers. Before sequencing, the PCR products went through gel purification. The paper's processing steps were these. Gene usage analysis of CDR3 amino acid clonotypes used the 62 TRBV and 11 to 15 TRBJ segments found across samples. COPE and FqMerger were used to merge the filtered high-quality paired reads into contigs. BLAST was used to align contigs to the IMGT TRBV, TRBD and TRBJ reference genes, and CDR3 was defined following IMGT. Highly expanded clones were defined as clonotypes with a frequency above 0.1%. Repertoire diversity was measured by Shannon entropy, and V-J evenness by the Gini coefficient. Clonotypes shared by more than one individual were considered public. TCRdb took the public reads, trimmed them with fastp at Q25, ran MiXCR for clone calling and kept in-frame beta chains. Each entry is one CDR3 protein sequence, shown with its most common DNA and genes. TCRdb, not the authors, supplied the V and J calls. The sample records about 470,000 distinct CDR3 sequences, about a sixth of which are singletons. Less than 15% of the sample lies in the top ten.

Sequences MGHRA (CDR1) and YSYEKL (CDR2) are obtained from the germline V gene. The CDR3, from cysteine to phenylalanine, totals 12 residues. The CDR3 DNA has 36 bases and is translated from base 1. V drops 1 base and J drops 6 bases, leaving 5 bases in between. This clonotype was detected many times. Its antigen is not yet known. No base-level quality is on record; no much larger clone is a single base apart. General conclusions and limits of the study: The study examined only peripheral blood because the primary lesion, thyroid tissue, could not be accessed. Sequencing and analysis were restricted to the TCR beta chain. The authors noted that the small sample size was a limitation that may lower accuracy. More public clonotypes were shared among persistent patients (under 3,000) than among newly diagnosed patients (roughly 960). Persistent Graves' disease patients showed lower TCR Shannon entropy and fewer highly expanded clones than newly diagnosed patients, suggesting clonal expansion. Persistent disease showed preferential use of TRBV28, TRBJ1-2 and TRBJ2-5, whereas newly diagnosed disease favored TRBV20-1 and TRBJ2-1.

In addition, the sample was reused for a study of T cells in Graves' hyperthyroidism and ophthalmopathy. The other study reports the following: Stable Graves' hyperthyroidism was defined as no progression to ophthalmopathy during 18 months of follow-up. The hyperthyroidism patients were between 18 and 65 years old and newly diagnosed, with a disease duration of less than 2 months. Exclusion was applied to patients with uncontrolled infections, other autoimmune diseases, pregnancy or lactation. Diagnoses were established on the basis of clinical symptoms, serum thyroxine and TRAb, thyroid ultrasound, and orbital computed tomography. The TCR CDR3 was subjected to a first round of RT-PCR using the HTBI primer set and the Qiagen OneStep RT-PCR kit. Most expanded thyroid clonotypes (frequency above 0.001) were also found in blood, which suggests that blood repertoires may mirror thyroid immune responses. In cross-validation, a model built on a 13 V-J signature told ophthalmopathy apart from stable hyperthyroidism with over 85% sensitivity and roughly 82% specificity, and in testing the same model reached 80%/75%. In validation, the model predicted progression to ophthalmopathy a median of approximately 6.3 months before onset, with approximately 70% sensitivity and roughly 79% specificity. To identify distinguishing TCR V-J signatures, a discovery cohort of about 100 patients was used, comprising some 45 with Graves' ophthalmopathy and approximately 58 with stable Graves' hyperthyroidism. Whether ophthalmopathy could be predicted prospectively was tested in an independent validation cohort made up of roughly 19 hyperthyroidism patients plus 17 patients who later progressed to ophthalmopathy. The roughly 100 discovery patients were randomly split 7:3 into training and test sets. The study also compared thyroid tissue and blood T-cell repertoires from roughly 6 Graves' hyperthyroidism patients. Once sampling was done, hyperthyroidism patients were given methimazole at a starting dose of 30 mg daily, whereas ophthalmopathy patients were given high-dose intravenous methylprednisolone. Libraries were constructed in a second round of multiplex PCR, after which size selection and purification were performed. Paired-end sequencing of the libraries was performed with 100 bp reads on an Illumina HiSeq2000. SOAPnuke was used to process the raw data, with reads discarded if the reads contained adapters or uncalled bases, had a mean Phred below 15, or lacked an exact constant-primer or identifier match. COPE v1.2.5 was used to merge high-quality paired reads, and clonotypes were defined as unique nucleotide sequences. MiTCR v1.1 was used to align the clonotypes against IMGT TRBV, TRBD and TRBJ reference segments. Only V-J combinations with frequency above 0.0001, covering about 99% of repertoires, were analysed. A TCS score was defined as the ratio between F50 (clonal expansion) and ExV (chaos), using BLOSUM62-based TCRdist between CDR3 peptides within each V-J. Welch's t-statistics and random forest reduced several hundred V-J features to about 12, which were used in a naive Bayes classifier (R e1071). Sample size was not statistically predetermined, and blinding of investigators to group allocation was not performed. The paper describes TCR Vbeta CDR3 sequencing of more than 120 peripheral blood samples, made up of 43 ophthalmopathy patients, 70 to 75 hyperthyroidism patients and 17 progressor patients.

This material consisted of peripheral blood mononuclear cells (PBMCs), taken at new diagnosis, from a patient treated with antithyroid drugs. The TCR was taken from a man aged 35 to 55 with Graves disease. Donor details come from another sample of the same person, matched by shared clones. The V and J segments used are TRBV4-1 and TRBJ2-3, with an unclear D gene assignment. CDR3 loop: CASSQVSDTQYF. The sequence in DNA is TGCGCCAGCAGCCAAGTTTCCGATACGCAGTATTTT.